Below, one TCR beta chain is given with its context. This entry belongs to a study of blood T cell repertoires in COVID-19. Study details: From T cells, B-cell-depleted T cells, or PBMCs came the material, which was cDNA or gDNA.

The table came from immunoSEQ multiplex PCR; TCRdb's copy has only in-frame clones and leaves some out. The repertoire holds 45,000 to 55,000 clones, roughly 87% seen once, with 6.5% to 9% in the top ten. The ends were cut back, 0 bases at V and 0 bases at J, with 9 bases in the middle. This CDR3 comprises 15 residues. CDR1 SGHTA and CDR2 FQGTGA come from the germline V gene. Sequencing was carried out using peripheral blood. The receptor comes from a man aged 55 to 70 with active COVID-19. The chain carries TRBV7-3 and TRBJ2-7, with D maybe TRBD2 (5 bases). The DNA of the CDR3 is TGTGCCAGCAGCTTAACGAGGGCGAGCTCCTACGAGCAGTACTTC. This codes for CASSLTRASSYEQYF.